The clone carrying this T cell receptor (beta chain) was detected a few times. What it binds is unknown. The sample comes from a study of T cells in Graves' hyperthyroidism and ophthalmopathy. Study background: Peripheral blood was obtained at initial diagnosis, preceding any treatment. Broader study findings: Researchers found most expanded thyroid clonotypes above 0.001 in blood as well.

Aged 18 to 65, the patients had hyperthyroidism that was newly diagnosed and had lasted under 2 months. TCR beta CDR3 sequences were amplified from RNA transcripts. TCR CDR3 regions were first amplified by RT-PCR with HTBI primers. TCRdb called the multiplex PCR reads again in MiXCR, with one record for every CDR3 protein. The data hold 300,000 to 500,000 distinct CDR3 sequences, with more than 12% observed a single time. Germline CDR1 and CDR2: MNHEY and SVGAGI. The V and J ends lost 0 bases and 2 bases, in that order; junction bases with no gene match: 8. This CDR3 contains 20 residues. The rearrangement joins TRBV6-5 to TRBJ2-1, with 15 nucleotides matching TRBD2. This TCR was recovered from a woman in her twenties or thirties with Graves' hyperthyroidism. The specimen sequenced was blood. The chain's CDR3 is CASSYSPGTSGRIAYNEQFF. DNA for the CDR3: TGTGCCAGCAGTTACTCCCCCGGGACTAGCGGGAGGATAGCCTACAATGAGCAGTTCTTC.